The rows below give T cell receptor beta chains drawn from one sample of a study of response to subunit inactivated influenza vaccine. MiXCR was run by TCRdb on the RT-PCR reads, yielding one entry per CDR3 protein. The table shows 500,000 to 550,000 distinct CDR3 sequences, with around 7.9% occurring only once. Sequenced here: PBMCs from blood, sampled around 25 months after vaccination. These receptors were obtained from a man aged 45 to 75 who received an inactivated influenza vaccine. CDR3s include the opening cysteine and the closing phenylalanine or tryptophan. Each record gives: J gene, V gene, CDR3 protein.

TRBJ2-5 | TRBV9 | CASSPRPTVDETQYF
TRBJ2-5 | TRBV7-2 | CASSPRTSGLGETQYF
TRBJ2-1 | TRBV7-8 | CASSKNSGTKHNEQFF
TRBJ2-1 | TRBV29-1 | CSVEALAGADEQFF
TRBJ2-1 | TRBV11-2 | CASSLVSSRAGGQNEQFF
TRBJ2-1 | TRBV20-1 | CSARLTTREQFF
TRBJ1-6 | TRBV29-1 | CSARSGRYNSPLHF
TRBJ2-7 | TRBV20-1 | CSAPEGGMSYEQYF
TRBJ2-7 | TRBV20-1 | CSALKREGLYEQYF
TRBJ2-1 | TRBV7-8 | CASGKHNPYNEQFF
TRBJ2-1 | TRBV7-9 | CASTIAGVVDEQFF
TRBJ2-7 | TRBV7-2 | CASSLGYQEFYEQYF
TRBJ2-1 | TRBV15 | CATSRLGQYNEQFF
TRBJ2-7 | TRBV28 | CASSWSEGLNEQYF
TRBJ1-1 | TRBV20-1 | CSARNEWIGTEAFF